These T cell receptor beta chains were read from a single sample in a study of T cells in Graves' hyperthyroidism and ophthalmopathy. TCRdb re-analysed the multiplex PCR reads in MiXCR, keeping a single row per CDR3 protein. The sample contains 360,000 or so distinct CDR3 sequences, about 18% of which appear only once. The specimen sequenced was blood. These receptors were obtained from a woman between 18 and 30 years old with Graves' hyperthyroidism. CDR3s include the opening cysteine and the closing phenylalanine or tryptophan. The order of the fields is CDR3 DNA, CDR3 protein, J gene, D gene, V gene, clone size. A D gene is named only where the DNA matches it firmly. Clone size appears in some rows only: once, few, many, or a class for an expanded clone.

cdr3_nt: TGTGCCTGGGGGAGGGCATCCGCCTCTGGAAACACCATATATTTT; cdr3_aa: CAWGRASASGNTIYF; j_call: TRBJ1-3; d_call: -; v_call: TRBV30; clone_size: many
cdr3_nt: TGTGCCAGCAGCCAAGGGCCCCCCGGGACTGAAGCTTTCTTT; cdr3_aa: CASSQGPPGTEAFF; j_call: TRBJ1-1; d_call: -; v_call: TRBV13; clone_size: many
cdr3_nt: TGTGCCAGTAGTTCGGGCGCCAGAAAGAACACCGGGGAGCTGTTTTTT; cdr3_aa: CASSSGARKNTGELFF; j_call: TRBJ2-2; d_call: -; v_call: TRBV19; clone_size: many
cdr3_nt: TGTGCCAGCAGTGAAATCTCCTACGAGCAGTACTTC; cdr3_aa: CASSEISYEQYF; j_call: TRBJ2-7; d_call: -; v_call: TRBV6-1; clone_size: -
cdr3_nt: TGTGCCAGCAGTCCGTACAGGTTTGGGAACACTGAAGCTTTCTTT; cdr3_aa: CASSPYRFGNTEAFF; j_call: TRBJ1-1; d_call: -; v_call: TRBV12-3/TRBV12-4; clone_size: many
cdr3_nt: TGTGCCAGCACCCGTTCGACAGGACCGAATCAGCCCCAGCATTTT; cdr3_aa: CASTRSTGPNQPQHF; j_call: TRBJ1-5; d_call: -; v_call: TRBV6-1; clone_size: -
cdr3_nt: TGTGCCAGCAGTTCCCGGCCCAGGGGAAACACCATATATTTT; cdr3_aa: CASSSRPRGNTIYF; j_call: TRBJ1-3; d_call: -; v_call: TRBV12-3/TRBV12-4; clone_size: many
cdr3_nt: TGTGCCAGCAGTTCTAGCGGGGGGGCGTCCGAGACCCAGTACTTC; cdr3_aa: CASSSSGGASETQYF; j_call: TRBJ2-5; d_call: TRBD2; v_call: TRBV27; clone_size: many
cdr3_nt: TGCAGCGTTGAAAGCCAGGGGATCTATGGCTACACCTTC; cdr3_aa: CSVESQGIYGYTF; j_call: TRBJ1-2; d_call: -; v_call: TRBV29-1; clone_size: -
cdr3_nt: TGTGCCAGCATTCCTACAGGGGGGTTTCAGCCCCAGCATTTT; cdr3_aa: CASIPTGGFQPQHF; j_call: TRBJ1-5; d_call: TRBD1; v_call: TRBV6-1; clone_size: many
cdr3_nt: TGTGCCACCGCCCCAGGGGCCCTTCACTCCTACGAGCAGTACTTC; cdr3_aa: CATAPGALHSYEQYF; j_call: TRBJ2-7; d_call: -; v_call: TRBV10-3; clone_size: -
cdr3_nt: TGTGCCTGGAGTCACCGGGGCCTCCGCGGGGAGCTGTTTTTT; cdr3_aa: CAWSHRGLRGELFF; j_call: TRBJ2-2; d_call: -; v_call: TRBV30; clone_size: many
cdr3_nt: TGTGCCAGCAGTGAAGCCAGCGCAGGTAACACTGAAGCTTTCTTT; cdr3_aa: CASSEASAGNTEAFF; j_call: TRBJ1-1; d_call: -; v_call: TRBV2; clone_size: -
cdr3_nt: TGTGCCAGCAGCTCAACTAGACTAACTGGATGGACTGAAGCTTTCTTT; cdr3_aa: CASSSTRLTGWTEAFF; j_call: TRBJ1-1; d_call: -; v_call: TRBV28; clone_size: -
cdr3_nt: TGTGCCAGCAGTCCTAGGGACGTTTCAGCTAACTATGGCTACACCTTC; cdr3_aa: CASSPRDVSANYGYTF; j_call: TRBJ1-2; d_call: -; v_call: TRBV27; clone_size: many
cdr3_nt: TGTGCCAGCGCCCCTTTAGGAGGGGGAATCTTCGAGACCCAGTACTTC; cdr3_aa: CASAPLGGGIFETQYF; j_call: TRBJ2-5; d_call: -; v_call: TRBV27; clone_size: many
cdr3_nt: TGTGCCAGCAACTACGACAGCCTCAATCAGCCCCAGCATTTT; cdr3_aa: CASNYDSLNQPQHF; j_call: TRBJ1-5; d_call: -; v_call: TRBV12-3/TRBV12-4; clone_size: many
cdr3_nt: TGTGCCATCAGGCTGGGACAGGAAGAGACCCAGTACTTC; cdr3_aa: CAIRLGQEETQYF; j_call: TRBJ2-5; d_call: TRBD1; v_call: TRBV10-3; clone_size: many
cdr3_nt: TGTGCCAGCAGTCACCCCGGGACTAGGGGGGAGACCCAGTACTTC; cdr3_aa: CASSHPGTRGETQYF; j_call: TRBJ2-5; d_call: TRBD2; v_call: TRBV6-5; clone_size: many
cdr3_nt: TGCGCCAGCAGCTTGGTAGGCGGATACTACGAGCAGTACTTC; cdr3_aa: CASSLVGGYYEQYF; j_call: TRBJ2-7; d_call: -; v_call: TRBV5-1; clone_size: many
cdr3_nt: TGTGCCAGCAGTGAATTGAGGCAGGAGGTGACCCAGTACTTC; cdr3_aa: CASSELRQEVTQYF; j_call: TRBJ2-5; d_call: -; v_call: TRBV25-1; clone_size: many
cdr3_nt: TGTGCCAGCAGTTTGTCGGGACGGCGGGTCGGCACTGAAGCTTTCTTT; cdr3_aa: CASSLSGRRVGTEAFF; j_call: TRBJ1-1; d_call: -; v_call: TRBV12-3/TRBV12-4; clone_size: many
cdr3_nt: TGCGCCAGCAGTCCTGGACTAGCGGGGGGCGGAGAGACCCAGTACTTC; cdr3_aa: CASSPGLAGGGETQYF; j_call: TRBJ2-5; d_call: TRBD2; v_call: TRBV2; clone_size: -
cdr3_nt: TGTGCCAGCAGTAGACAGATTCTAACTGAGACCCAGTACTTC; cdr3_aa: CASSRQILTETQYF; j_call: TRBJ2-5; d_call: -; v_call: TRBV6-6; clone_size: many
cdr3_nt: TGTGCCAGCTCACTAAATGACGGACCCTACGAGCAGTACTTC; cdr3_aa: CASSLNDGPYEQYF; j_call: TRBJ2-7; d_call: -; v_call: TRBV18; clone_size: many
cdr3_nt: TGTGCCTGGAGTGTTGCTCCGAACACTGAAGCTTTCTTT; cdr3_aa: CAWSVAPNTEAFF; j_call: TRBJ1-1; d_call: -; v_call: TRBV30; clone_size: many
cdr3_nt: TGTGCCAGCAGTTACTCGAGGGGGCGCGCCTACGAGCAGTACTTC; cdr3_aa: CASSYSRGRAYEQYF; j_call: TRBJ2-7; d_call: TRBD1; v_call: TRBV6-2/TRBV6-3; clone_size: many
cdr3_nt: TGTGCCAGCAGCTTAATCCGCGAACCCGAAGCTTTCTTT; cdr3_aa: CASSLIREPEAFF; j_call: TRBJ1-1; d_call: -; v_call: TRBV7-2; clone_size: many
cdr3_nt: TGCAGCGTAAGACTCCGAGCCTACGAGCAGTACTTC; cdr3_aa: CSVRLRAYEQYF; j_call: TRBJ2-7; d_call: -; v_call: TRBV29-1; clone_size: many
cdr3_nt: TGCAGTGCTAGACCCTGGCGGGGGGGCACTGGAAACACCATATATTTT; cdr3_aa: CSARPWRGGTGNTIYF; j_call: TRBJ1-3; d_call: -; v_call: TRBV20-1; clone_size: many
cdr3_nt: TGCAGTGCTAGTAGGTCCAGGGATGATGGCTACACCTTC; cdr3_aa: CSASRSRDDGYTF; j_call: TRBJ1-2; d_call: -; v_call: TRBV20-1; clone_size: many
cdr3_nt: TGTGCCAGCAGTGAAAGCTGGAGAGGGAATGGCTACACCTTC; cdr3_aa: CASSESWRGNGYTF; j_call: TRBJ1-2; d_call: -; v_call: TRBV6-1; clone_size: many
cdr3_nt: TGTGCCAGCAATCGGGGACTGCAAACGCGGCAGTACTTC; cdr3_aa: CASNRGLQTRQYF; j_call: TRBJ2-7; d_call: -; v_call: TRBV6-5; clone_size: many
cdr3_nt: TGTGCCAGCACCCCTAGGAGGGTGTTCGGCACCGGGGAGCTGTTTTTT; cdr3_aa: CASTPRRVFGTGELFF; j_call: TRBJ2-2; d_call: -; v_call: TRBV12-3/TRBV12-4; clone_size: -
cdr3_nt: TGTGCCTGGAGTGTGGACAGTAACTATGGCTACACCTTC; cdr3_aa: CAWSVDSNYGYTF; j_call: TRBJ1-2; d_call: -; v_call: TRBV30; clone_size: few
cdr3_nt: TGTGCCAGCAGCTCGAGGGACACCTGGGCCGAGCAGTACTTC; cdr3_aa: CASSSRDTWAEQYF; j_call: TRBJ2-7; d_call: -; v_call: TRBV7-8; clone_size: many
cdr3_nt: TGTGCCAGCAGGCCTAGGGGACTTGCCTACGAGCAGTACTTC; cdr3_aa: CASRPRGLAYEQYF; j_call: TRBJ2-7; d_call: -; v_call: TRBV12-3/TRBV12-4; clone_size: many
cdr3_nt: TGCAGTGCTAGAGATCTCAGAGGGACTGAAGCTTTCTTT; cdr3_aa: CSARDLRGTEAFF; j_call: TRBJ1-1; d_call: -; v_call: TRBV20-1; clone_size: -
cdr3_nt: TGTGCCAGCAGCGTCCTACAGGGGAACGAGCAGTACTTC; cdr3_aa: CASSVLQGNEQYF; j_call: TRBJ2-7; d_call: TRBD1; v_call: TRBV4-2; clone_size: many
cdr3_nt: TGCAGTGCTAGAGCCCGGCCGATCGGGGCTTTAACTGGGGTCAACGTCCTGACTTTC; cdr3_aa: CSARARPIGALTGVNVLTF; j_call: TRBJ2-6; d_call: -; v_call: TRBV20-1; clone_size: -
cdr3_nt: TGTGCCATCAGTGAGGCTAGCGGGAACTCCTACGAGCAGTACTTC; cdr3_aa: CAISEASGNSYEQYF; j_call: TRBJ2-7; d_call: TRBD2; v_call: TRBV10-3; clone_size: many
cdr3_nt: TGTGCCACCAGCAGCAGGGTGGGCGAGCAGTACTTC; cdr3_aa: CATSSRVGEQYF; j_call: TRBJ2-7; d_call: -; v_call: TRBV15; clone_size: many
cdr3_nt: TGTGCCAGTAGCACCCGGGACAGGGCCTACTATGGCTACACCTTC; cdr3_aa: CASSTRDRAYYGYTF; j_call: TRBJ1-2; d_call: TRBD1; v_call: TRBV19; clone_size: many
cdr3_nt: TGCAGTGCTACCCGGTTTGAATATGGTAATGAGCAGTTCTTC; cdr3_aa: CSATRFEYGNEQFF; j_call: TRBJ2-1; d_call: -; v_call: TRBV20-1; clone_size: many
cdr3_nt: TGCGCCAGCAGCCAAGATCCGAACGGGGAGCTGTTTTTT; cdr3_aa: CASSQDPNGELFF; j_call: TRBJ2-2; d_call: -; v_call: TRBV4-1; clone_size: many
cdr3_nt: TGTGCCTGGAGCGACCGGACAGGGCGGGACTTAGCACCCTACGAGCAGTACTTC; cdr3_aa: CAWSDRTGRDLAPYEQYF; j_call: TRBJ2-7; d_call: TRBD1; v_call: TRBV30; clone_size: many
cdr3_nt: TGTGCCAGCAGCGTAAACGAATTCGGGGGCTACAATGAGCAGTTCTTC; cdr3_aa: CASSVNEFGGYNEQFF; j_call: TRBJ2-1; d_call: -; v_call: TRBV6-4; clone_size: many
cdr3_nt: TGTGCCAGCAGCTACCCCAGGGGCGACTATGGCTACACCTTC; cdr3_aa: CASSYPRGDYGYTF; j_call: TRBJ1-2; d_call: -; v_call: TRBV7-9; clone_size: many
cdr3_nt: TGTGCCAGCAGTAGGGACTCACACTACGAGCAGTACTTC; cdr3_aa: CASSRDSHYEQYF; j_call: TRBJ2-7; d_call: -; v_call: TRBV2; clone_size: many
cdr3_nt: TGCAGTGTCGGCCCCGCGGGCCCAGCCGTCTACGAGCAGTACTTC; cdr3_aa: CSVGPAGPAVYEQYF; j_call: TRBJ2-7; d_call: -; v_call: TRBV20-1; clone_size: many
cdr3_nt: TGTGCCAGCATCATACGCCAGGGTAATTCACCCCTCCACTTT; cdr3_aa: CASIIRQGNSPLHF; j_call: TRBJ1-6; d_call: -; v_call: TRBV6-1; clone_size: -